These 7 T cell receptor beta chains share one sample of origin, sequenced in a study of T cells expressing NK-cell markers. With the 5' RACE reads reprocessed, TCRdb shows one record per CDR3 protein and no DNA. The repertoire table contains about 180,000 distinct CDR3 sequences. Sequencing was carried out using blood T cells: a sorted CD56 or NKG2C T cell subset, CD4+ or CD8+ T cells, or bulk PBMC T cells (not recorded which). The receptors were gathered from a man aged 18-70 years in good health.

This chain connects TRBV11-2 to TRBJ2-1. CDR1 and CDR2 from the germline V gene are SGHAT and FQNNGV. The CDR3 loop spans 13 amino acids. CDR3 sequence: CASSFRTSNEQFF.

This chain uses TRBV6-1 with TRBJ2-7; the TCRdb D gene call, TRBD1, has no DNA to confirm it. From germline, CDR1 is MNHNS and CDR2 SASEGT. The CDR3 contains 16 residues. This CDR3 reads CASSRLPDRASYEQYF.

The chain couples TRBV2 to TRBJ2-5; TCRdb lists TRBD1, though no DNA is available to test this call. This CDR3 has 16 amino acids. Germline V gives CDR1 SNHLY, CDR2 FYNNEI. This CDR3 is CASSEARGQFQETQYF.

The chain is built from TRBV9 and TRBJ2-3. Germline CDR1 is SGDLS and CDR2 is YYNGEE. CDR3 length: 17 amino acids. This CDR3 is CASSVAMRPEKGYTQYF.

The chain is built from TRBV29-1 and TRBJ2-1. Germline V gene lookup returns CDR1 SQVTM and CDR2 ANQGSEA. The CDR3 totals 12 residues. CDR3 amino acids: CSVQSYNNEQFF.

The V call is TRBV7-8, the J call TRBJ1-1. The CDR3 consists of 13 residues. Germline loops: CDR1 SGHVS, CDR2 FQNEAQ. The CDR3 loop is CASSLSGQDEAFF. The entire variable domain, with the rest obtained from reference TRBV7-8 and TRBJ1-1, is as follows: GAGVSQSPRYKVAKRGQDVALRCDPISGHVSLFWYQQALGQGPEFLTYFQNEAQLDKSGLPSDRFFAERPEGSVSTLKIQRTQQEDSAVYLCASSLSGQDEAFFGQGTRLTVV.

The chain employs TRBV11-1 and TRBJ2-1; TCRdb names TRBD1, which stays unverified in the absence of DNA. From germline, CDR1 is SGHAT and CDR2 FQDESV (reference sequence). The CDR3 covers 15 residues. The CDR3 loop reads CASSLVSGWFGEQFF.